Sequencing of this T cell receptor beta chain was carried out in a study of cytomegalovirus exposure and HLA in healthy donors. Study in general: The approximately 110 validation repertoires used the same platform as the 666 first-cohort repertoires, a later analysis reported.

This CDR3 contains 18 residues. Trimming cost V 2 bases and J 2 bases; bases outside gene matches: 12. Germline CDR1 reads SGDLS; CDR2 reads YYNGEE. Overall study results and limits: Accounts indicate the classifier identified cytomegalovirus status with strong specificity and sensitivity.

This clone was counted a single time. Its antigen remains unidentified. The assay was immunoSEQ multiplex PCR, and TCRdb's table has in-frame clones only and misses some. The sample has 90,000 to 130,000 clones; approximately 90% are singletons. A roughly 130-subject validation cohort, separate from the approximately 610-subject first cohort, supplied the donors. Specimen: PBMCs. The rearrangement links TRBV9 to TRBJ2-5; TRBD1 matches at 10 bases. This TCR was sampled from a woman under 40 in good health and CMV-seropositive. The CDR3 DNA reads TGTGCCAGCAGCGTCGGGACAGGGGTGTTTGAGAGACAAGAGACCCAGTACTTC. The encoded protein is CASSVGTGVFERQETQYF. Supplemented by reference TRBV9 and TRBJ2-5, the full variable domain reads DSGVTQTPKHLITATGQRVTLRCSPRSGDLSVYWYQQSLDQGLQFLIQYYNGEERAKGNILERFSAQQFPDLHSELNLSSLELGDSALYFCASSVGTGVFERQETQYFGPGTRLLVL.